This TCR beta chain appears in the sequencing data of a study of metastatic and nonmetastatic thyroid tumors. Study details: Comparative analysis of repertoires was undertaken across blood and tumor or nodule tissue obtained from malignant and benign thyroid patients. Study-level results: As reported, TCR beta diversity in blood and tumor was significantly higher in malignant thyroid tumors than in benign nodules.

Authors' processing steps: Building a distant-metastasis classifier for papillary thyroid cancer drew on CDR3 differences across clinicopathological groups. TCRdb called clones again from the PCR reads with MiXCR. Clone size and V and J calls follow TCRdb, not the original study. The table shows 30,000 to 35,000 clones, with over 12% occurring only once. All patients reached thyroid surgery having received no treatment beforehand. This clone appeared many times. Antigen: not known. Germline V gives CDR1 LNHDA, CDR2 SQIVND (reference sequence). This CDR3 is built from 15 residues. Germline trimming cut 11 bases from V and 6 bases from J; bases unmatched to any gene: 13.

The receptor was isolated from a male donor with papillary thyroid cancer or a benign thyroid nodule (not recorded which). Some clones in this sample may be carry-over from other donors' samples. The material sequenced was blood. V and J are TRBV19 and TRBJ2-3; 11 bases map to TRBD2. The CDR3 DNA sequence: TGTGCCTCCCAACAAACTAGCGGGAGTCTGGATACGCAGTATTTT. Translation gives CASQQTSGSLDTQYF.